The 5 T cell receptor beta chains presented below share a single source sample, sequenced in a study of T cell repertoires in cytomegalovirus infection. Their recognized antigens are unknown. TCRdb fed the reads into MiXCR, producing one record per CDR3 protein. The data show some 920,000 distinct CDR3 sequences, less than 40% seen once. Here the sequenced sample was cultured CD8+ T cells from PBMCs, taken from culture after CMV antigen stimulation. These receptors were collected from a human donor in good health (CMV status not recorded). Some clones in this sample may be carry-over from other donors' samples.

The chain uses TRBV11-2 and TRBJ1-2; weak D call: TRBD1 (5 bases). V shed 0 bases and J shed 6 bases, with 14 bases lying between them. The CDR3 contains 15 residues. Looked up from germline, CDR1 is SGHAT and CDR2 is FQNNGV. The CDR3 sequence: CASSLDWDPGDGYTF. DNA for the CDR3: TGTGCCAGCAGCTTAGATTGGGACCCGGGGGATGGCTACACCTTC.

This clonotype was observed a few times. V is TRBV19 and J is TRBJ1-5; 7 nucleotides line up with TRBD1. The length of the CDR3 is 20 residues. J lost 3 bases, V lost 3 bases, and 20 bases had no gene match. Germline V gene sequence: CDR1 LNHDA, CDR2 SQIVND (reference sequence). The CDR3 DNA reads TGTGCCAGTAGTATGGGGGAATTCGGGACAGCTTATAGAGACAATCAGCCCCAGCATTTT. As protein: CASSMGEFGTAYRDNQPQHF.

This clonotype was detected ten times or more. The chain recombines TRBV12-3 or TRBV12-4 with TRBJ1-5; TRBD1 matches at 7 bases. The CDR3 extends over 14 amino acids. The trim removed 6 bases at V and 4 bases at J, leaving 6 bases unmatched. Written as DNA, the CDR3 is TGTGCCAGCAGGTTCGGACAGGTTAATCAGCCCCAGCATTTT. Its translation is CASRFGQVNQPQHF.

Details on this clonotype: One junction end does not reproduce the germline sequence, and a read error may be involved. The V and J genes are TRBV18 and TRBJ2-3; 10 bases are a match to TRBD2. Germline values: CDR1 KGHSH, CDR2 LQKENI. The CDR3 sequence is 16 residues long. Written as DNA, the CDR3 is TGTACCAGCTCTGCCTTAGCGGGGGGCGCCACAGATACGCAGTATTTT. Translating gives CTSSALAGGATDTQYF.

This rearrangement joins TRBV5-4 to TRBJ2-2, with 7 nucleotides matching TRBD2. The CDR3 consists of 15 residues. Germline V CDR1 and CDR2: SGHNT, YYREEE (reference sequence). V shed 0 bases and J 3 bases; nucleotides not matched to a gene: 2. CDR3 DNA sequence: TGTGCCAGCAGCTTGGGTGCGGGGGACACCGGGGAGCTGTTTTTT. Translated: CASSLGAGDTGELFF.